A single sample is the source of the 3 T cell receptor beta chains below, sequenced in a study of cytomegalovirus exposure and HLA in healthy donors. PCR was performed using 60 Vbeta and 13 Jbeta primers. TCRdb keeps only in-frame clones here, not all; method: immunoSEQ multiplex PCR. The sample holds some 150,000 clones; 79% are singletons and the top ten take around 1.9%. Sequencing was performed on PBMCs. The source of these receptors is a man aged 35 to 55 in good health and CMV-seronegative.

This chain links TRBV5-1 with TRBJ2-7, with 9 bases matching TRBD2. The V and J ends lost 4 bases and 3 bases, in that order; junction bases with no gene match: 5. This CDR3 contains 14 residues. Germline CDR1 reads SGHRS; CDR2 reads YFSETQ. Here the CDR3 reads CASSPYSGSYEQYF. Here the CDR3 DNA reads TGCGCCAGCAGCCCCTATAGCGGGAGCTACGAGCAGTACTTC.

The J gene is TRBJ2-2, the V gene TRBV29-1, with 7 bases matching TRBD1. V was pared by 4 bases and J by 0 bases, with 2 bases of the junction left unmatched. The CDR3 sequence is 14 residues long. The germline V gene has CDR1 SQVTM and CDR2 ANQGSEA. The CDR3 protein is CSVGGTANTGELFF. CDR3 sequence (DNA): TGCAGCGTTGGGGGGACAGCGAACACCGGGGAGCTGTTTTTT.

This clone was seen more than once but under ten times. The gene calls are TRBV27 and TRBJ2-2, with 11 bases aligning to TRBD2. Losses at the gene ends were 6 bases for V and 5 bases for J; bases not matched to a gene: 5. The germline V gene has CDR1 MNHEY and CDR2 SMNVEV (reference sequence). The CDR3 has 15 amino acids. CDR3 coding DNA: TGTGCCAGCAGACTAGCGGGGGCAAGAACCGGGGAGCTGTTTTTT. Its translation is CASRLAGARTGELFF.